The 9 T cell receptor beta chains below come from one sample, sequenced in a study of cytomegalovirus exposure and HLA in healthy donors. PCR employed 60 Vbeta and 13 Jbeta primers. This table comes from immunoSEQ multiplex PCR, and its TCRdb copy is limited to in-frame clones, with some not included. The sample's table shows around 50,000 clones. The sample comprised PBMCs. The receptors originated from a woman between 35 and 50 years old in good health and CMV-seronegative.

CDR3 residues: CASSLTGDQETQYF. CDR3 DNA sequence: TGTGCCAGCAGCTTGACGGGGGACCAAGAGACCCAGTACTTC. J is TRBJ2-5 and V is TRBV5-6; TRBD2 is a possible D gene (6 bases). V was clipped by 1 base and J by 0 bases, with 7 bases between them. This CDR3 contains 14 residues. The germline V gene encodes CDR1 SGHDT and CDR2 YYEEEE.

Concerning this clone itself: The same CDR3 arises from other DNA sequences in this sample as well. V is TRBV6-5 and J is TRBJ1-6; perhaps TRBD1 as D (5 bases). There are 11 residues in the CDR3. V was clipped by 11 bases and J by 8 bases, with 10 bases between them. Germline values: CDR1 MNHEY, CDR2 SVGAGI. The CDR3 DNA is TGTGCCCGGGGGAGATATTCACCCCTCCACTTT. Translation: CARGRYSPLHF.

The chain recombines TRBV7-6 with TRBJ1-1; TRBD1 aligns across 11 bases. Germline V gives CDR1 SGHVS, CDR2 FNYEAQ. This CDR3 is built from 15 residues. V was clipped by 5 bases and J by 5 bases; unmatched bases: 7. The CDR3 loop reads CASSRPGTGGTEAFF. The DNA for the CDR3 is TGTGCCAGCAGCAGACCCGGGACAGGGGGGACTGAAGCTTTCTTT.

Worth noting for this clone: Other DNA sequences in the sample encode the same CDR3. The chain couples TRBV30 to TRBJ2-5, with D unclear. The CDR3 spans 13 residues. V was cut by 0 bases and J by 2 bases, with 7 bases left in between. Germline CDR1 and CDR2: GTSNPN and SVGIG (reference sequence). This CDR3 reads CAWSVYIQETQYF. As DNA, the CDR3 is TGTGCCTGGAGTGTCTATATACAAGAGACCCAGTACTTC.

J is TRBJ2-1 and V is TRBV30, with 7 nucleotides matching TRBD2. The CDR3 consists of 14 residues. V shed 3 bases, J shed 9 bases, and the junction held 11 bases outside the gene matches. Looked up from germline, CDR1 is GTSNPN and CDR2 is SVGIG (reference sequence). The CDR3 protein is CAWSPGLSMGEQFF. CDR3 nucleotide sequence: TGTGCCTGGAGCCCGGGACTATCCATGGGTGAGCAGTTCTTC.

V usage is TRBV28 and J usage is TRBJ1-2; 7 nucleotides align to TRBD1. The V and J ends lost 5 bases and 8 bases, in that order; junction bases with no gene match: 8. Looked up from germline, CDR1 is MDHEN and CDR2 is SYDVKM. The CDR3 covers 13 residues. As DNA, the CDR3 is TGTGCCAGCAGTGGGGACAGCCTTTGGGGCTACACCTTC. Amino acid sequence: CASSGDSLWGYTF.

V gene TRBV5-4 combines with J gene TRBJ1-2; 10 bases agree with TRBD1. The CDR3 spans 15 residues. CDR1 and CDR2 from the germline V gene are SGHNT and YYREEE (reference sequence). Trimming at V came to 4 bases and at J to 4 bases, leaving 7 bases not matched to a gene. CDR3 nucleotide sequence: TGTGCCAGCAGCGGCGGGACAGGGGCGGTCTATGGCTACACCTTC. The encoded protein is CASSGGTGAVYGYTF. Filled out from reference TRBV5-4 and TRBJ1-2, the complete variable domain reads ETGVTQSPTHLIKTRGQQVTLRCSSQSGHNTVSWYQQALGQGPQFIFQYYREEENGRGNFPPRFSGLQFPNYSSELNVNALELDDSALYLCASSGGTGAVYGYTFGSGTRLTVV.

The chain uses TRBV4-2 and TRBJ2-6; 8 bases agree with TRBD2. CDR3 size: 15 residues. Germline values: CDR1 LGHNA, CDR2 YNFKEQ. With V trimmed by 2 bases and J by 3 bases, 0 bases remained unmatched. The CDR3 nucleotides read TGTGCCAGCAGCCAAAGCGGGAGTGGGGCCAACGTCCTGACTTTC. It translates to CASSQSGSGANVLTF.

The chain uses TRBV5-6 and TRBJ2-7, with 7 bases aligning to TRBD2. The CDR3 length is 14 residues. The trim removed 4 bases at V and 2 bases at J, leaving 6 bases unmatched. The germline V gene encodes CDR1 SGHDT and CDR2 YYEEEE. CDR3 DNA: TGTGCCAGCAGCAGCGGGACCTACACCTACGAGCAGTACTTC. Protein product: CASSSGTYTYEQYF.